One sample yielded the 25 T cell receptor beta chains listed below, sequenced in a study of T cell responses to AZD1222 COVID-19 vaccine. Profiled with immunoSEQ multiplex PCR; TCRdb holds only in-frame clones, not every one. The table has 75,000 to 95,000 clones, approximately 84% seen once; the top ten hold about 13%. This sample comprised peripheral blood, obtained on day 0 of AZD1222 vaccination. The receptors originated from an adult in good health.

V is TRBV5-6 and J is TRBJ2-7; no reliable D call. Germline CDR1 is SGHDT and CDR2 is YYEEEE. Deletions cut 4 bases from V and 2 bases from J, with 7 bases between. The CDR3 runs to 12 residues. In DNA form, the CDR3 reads TGTGCCAGCAGCGGGCTTACCTACGAGCAGTACTTC. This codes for CASSGLTYEQYF.

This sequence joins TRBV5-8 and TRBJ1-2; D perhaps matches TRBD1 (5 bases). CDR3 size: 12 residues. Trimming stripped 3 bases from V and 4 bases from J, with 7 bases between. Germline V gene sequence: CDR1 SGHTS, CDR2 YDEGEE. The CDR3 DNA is TGTGCCAGCAGCTCCACAGGCTATGGCTACACCTTC. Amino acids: CASSSTGYGYTF.

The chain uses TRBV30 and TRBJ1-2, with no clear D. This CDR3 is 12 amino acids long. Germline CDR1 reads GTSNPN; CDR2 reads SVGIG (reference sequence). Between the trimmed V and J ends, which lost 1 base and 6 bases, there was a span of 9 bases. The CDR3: CAWSGRTDGYTF. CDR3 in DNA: TGTGCCTGGAGTGGGAGGACGGATGGCTACACCTTC.

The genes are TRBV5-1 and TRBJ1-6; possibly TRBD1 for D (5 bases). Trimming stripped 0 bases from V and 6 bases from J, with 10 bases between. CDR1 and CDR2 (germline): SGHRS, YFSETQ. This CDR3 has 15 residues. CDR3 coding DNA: TGCGCCAGCAGCTTGGAAGGGGCCCCTAATTCACCCCTCCACTTT. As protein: CASSLEGAPNSPLHF.

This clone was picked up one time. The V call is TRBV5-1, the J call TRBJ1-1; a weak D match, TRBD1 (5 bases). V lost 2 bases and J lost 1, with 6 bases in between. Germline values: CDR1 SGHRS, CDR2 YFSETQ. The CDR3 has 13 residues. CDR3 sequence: CASSFTGNTEAFF. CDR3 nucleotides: TGCGCCAGCAGCTTTACAGGGAACACTGAAGCTTTCTTT.

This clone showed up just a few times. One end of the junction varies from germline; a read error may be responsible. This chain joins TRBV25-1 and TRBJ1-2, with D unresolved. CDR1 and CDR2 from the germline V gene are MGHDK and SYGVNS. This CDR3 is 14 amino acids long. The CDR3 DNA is TGTGCCAGCAGTGAATGTATACTCTCCTATTGCTACACCTTC. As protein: CASSECILSYCYTF.

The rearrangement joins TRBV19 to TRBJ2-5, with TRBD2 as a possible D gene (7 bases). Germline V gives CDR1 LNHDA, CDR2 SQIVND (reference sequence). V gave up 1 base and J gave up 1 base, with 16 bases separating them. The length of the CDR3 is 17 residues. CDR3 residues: CASSIGVGGPTQETQYF. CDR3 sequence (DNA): TGTGCCAGTAGTATAGGGGTCGGGGGGCCTACCCAAGAGACCCAGTACTTC.

In DNA form, the CDR3 reads TGTGCCAGCAGCTTACAGGGCGCTTCACCCCTCCACTTT. Translated: CASSLQGASPLHF. The chain recombines TRBV7-2 with TRBJ1-6, with a possible D match to TRBD1 (5 bases). V gave up 2 bases and J gave up 9 bases, with 8 bases separating them. The V gene's germline CDR1 is SGHTA and CDR2 FQGNSA. The CDR3 is 13 amino acids.

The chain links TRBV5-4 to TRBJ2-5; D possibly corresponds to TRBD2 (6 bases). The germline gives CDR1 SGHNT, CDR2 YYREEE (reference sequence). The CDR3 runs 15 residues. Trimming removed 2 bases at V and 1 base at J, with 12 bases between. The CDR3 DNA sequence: TGTGCCAGCAGCTTCTCTAGCGCGACCCAAGAGACCCAGTACTTC. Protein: CASSFSSATQETQYF.

For the CDR3, the DNA is TGTGCCAGCAGTTTGACAGGGAACAATCAGCCCCAGCATTTT. It encodes CASSLTGNNQPQHF. This sequence joins TRBV28 and TRBJ1-5, with 7 bases lining up with TRBD1. This CDR3 region has 14 residues. J gave up 3 bases and V 3 bases, and 2 bases lay outside the gene matches. In germline, CDR1 is MDHEN, CDR2 SYDVKM.

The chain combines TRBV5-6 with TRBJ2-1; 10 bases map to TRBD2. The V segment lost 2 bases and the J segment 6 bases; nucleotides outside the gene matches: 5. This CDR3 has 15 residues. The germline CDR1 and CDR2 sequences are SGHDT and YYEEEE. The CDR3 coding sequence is TGTGCCAGCAGCTTCTGGACTAGCGGTTCCAATGAGCAGTTCTTC. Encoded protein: CASSFWTSGSNEQFF.

CDR3 sequence reads: CASNVNRQATGELFF. The CDR3 DNA reads as TGTGCCAGCAACGTCAATCGGCAGGCCACCGGGGAGCTGTTTTTT. V and J are TRBV2 and TRBJ2-2; unclear D gene. The CDR3 runs 15 residues. Trimming took 7 bases from V and 4 from J, leaving 16 bases between them. Per the germline V gene, CDR1 is SNHLY and CDR2 is FYNNEI.

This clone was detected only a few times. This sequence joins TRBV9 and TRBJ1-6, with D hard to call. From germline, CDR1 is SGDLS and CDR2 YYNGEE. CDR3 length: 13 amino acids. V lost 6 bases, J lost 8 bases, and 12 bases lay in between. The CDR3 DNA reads TGTGCCAGCACCCCCACCCCGGATTCACCCCTCCACTTT. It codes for CASTPTPDSPLHF.

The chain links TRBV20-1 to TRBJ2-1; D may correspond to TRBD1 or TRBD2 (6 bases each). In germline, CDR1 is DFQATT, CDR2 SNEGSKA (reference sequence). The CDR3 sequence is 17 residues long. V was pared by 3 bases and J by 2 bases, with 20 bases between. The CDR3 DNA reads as TGCAGTGCTAGTAAGGGTCGGTGGGGGGCCCCCTACAATGAGCAGTTCTTC. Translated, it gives CSASKGRWGAPYNEQFF.

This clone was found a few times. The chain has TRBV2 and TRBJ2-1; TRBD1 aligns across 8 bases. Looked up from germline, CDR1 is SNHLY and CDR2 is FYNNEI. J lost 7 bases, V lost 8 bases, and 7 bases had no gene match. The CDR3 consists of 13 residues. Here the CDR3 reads CASRDRGRNEQFF. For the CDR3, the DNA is TGTGCCAGCCGAGACAGGGGCAGGAATGAGCAGTTCTTC.

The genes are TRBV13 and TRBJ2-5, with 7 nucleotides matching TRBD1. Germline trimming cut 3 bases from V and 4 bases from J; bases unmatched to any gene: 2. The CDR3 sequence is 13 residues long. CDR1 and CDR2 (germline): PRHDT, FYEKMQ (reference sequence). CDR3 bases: TGTGCCAGCAGCTTCACAGGGGTAGAGACCCAGTACTTC. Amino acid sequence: CASSFTGVETQYF.

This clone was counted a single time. CDR3 nucleotide sequence: TGTGCCAGCTCACCAGGGCAGGGGTTTAATGAAAAACTGTTTTTT. Translated: CASSPGQGFNEKLFF. The V and J genes are TRBV18 and TRBJ1-4; the D gene is possibly TRBD1 (6 bases). The V and J ends lost 2 bases and 4 bases respectively, with 11 bases between them. CDR3 length equals 15 residues. The germline V gene has CDR1 KGHSH and CDR2 LQKENI.

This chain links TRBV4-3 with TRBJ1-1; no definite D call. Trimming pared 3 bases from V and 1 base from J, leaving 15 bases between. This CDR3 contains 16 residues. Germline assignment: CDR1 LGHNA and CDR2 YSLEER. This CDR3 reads CASSQDFGLGNTEAFF. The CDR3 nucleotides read TGCGCCAGCAGCCAGGATTTCGGCCTCGGGAACACTGAAGCTTTCTTT.

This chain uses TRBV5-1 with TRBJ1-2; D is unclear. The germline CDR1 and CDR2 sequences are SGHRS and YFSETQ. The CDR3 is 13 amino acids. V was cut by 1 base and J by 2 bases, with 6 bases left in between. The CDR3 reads CASSLTVNYGYTF. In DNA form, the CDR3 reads TGCGCCAGCAGCTTGACGGTAAACTATGGCTACACCTTC.

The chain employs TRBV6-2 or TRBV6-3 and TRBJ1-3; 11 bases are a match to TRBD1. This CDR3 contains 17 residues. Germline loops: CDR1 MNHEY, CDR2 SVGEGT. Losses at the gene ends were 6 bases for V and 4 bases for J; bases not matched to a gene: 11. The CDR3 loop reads CASSRRRTGGEGNTIYF. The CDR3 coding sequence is TGTGCCAGCAGCCGGAGGCGGACAGGGGGCGAAGGAAACACCATATATTTT.

CDR3 amino acids: CASSPTGTDEKLFF. DNA for the CDR3: TGTGCCAGCTCACCAACAGGGACGGATGAAAAACTGTTTTTT. The chain carries TRBV18 and TRBJ1-4; D perhaps matches TRBD1 (6 bases). Germline V gene lookup returns CDR1 KGHSH and CDR2 LQKENI. The CDR3 is 14 residues long. The V end lost 2 bases, the J end lost 6 bases, and 10 bases lay between the germline ends.

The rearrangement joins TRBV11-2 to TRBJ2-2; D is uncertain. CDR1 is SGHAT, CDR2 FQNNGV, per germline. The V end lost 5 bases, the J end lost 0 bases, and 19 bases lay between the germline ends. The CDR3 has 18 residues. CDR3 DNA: TGTGCCAGCAGCGCGCGGCTTCTAACCCTCGCGAACACCGGGGAGCTGTTTTTT. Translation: CASSARLLTLANTGELFF.

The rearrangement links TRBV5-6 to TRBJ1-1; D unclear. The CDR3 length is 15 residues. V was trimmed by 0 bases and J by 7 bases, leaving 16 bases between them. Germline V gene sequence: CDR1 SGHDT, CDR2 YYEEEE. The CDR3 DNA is TGTGCCAGCAGCTTGGGAGTTTCCGATCTGGATGAAGCTTTCTTT. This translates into CASSLGVSDLDEAFF.

The CDR3 region has the DNA TGTGCGTCGCAGTCCGGGGCGGGGAACAAAGAGACCCAGTACTTC. Amino acids: CASQSGAGNKETQYF. This sequence joins TRBV5-4 and TRBJ2-5, with D possibly matching TRBD2 (6 bases). This CDR3 comprises 15 residues. The V gene's germline CDR1 is SGHNT and CDR2 YYREEE (reference sequence).

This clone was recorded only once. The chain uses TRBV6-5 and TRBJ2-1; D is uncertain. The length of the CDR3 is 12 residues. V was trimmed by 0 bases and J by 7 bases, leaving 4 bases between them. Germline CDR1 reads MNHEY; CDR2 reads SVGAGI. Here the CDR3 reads CASSYSKNEQFF. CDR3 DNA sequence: TGTGCCAGCAGTTACTCGAAGAATGAGCAGTTCTTC.